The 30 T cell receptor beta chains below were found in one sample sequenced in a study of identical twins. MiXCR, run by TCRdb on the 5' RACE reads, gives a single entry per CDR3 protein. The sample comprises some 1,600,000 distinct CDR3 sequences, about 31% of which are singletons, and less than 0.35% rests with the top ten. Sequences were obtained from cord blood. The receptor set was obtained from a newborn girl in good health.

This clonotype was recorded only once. CDR3 region: CASSLVLAGGLTDTQYF. DNA of the CDR3: TGTGCCAGCAGCTTGGTTTTAGCGGGAGGGCTCACAGATACGCAGTATTTT. The gene calls are TRBV5-4 and TRBJ2-3; 11 nucleotides agree with TRBD2. Trimming took 0 bases from V and 2 from J; bases not matched to a gene: 5. The CDR3 loop spans 17 amino acids. Looked up from germline, CDR1 is SGHNT and CDR2 is YYREEE (reference sequence).

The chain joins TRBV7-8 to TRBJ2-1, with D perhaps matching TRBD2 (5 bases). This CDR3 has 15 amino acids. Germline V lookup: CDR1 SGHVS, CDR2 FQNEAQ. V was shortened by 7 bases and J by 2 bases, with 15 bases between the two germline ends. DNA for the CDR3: TGTGCCAGCACCCTACTAGGCCTGACCTACAATGAGCAGTTCTTC. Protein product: CASTLLGLTYNEQFF. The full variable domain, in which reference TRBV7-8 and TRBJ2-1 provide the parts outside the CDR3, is GAGVSQSPRYKVAKRGQDVALRCDPISGHVSLFWYQQALGQGPEFLTYFQNEAQLDKSGLPSDRFFAERPEGSVSTLKIQRTQQEDSAVYLCASTLLGLTYNEQFFGPGTRLTVL.

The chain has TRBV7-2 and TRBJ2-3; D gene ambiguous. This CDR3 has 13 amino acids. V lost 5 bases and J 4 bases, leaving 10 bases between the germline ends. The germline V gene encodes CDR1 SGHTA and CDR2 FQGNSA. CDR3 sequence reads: CASSRVVADTQYF. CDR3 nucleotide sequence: TGTGCCAGCAGCAGGGTGGTCGCAGATACGCAGTATTTT.

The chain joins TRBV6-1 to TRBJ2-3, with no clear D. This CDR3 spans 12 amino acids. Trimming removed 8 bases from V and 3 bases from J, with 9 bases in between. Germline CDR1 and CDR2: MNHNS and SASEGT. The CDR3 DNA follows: TGTGCCAGCGCCGTATTGACAGATACGCAGTATTTT. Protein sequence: CASAVLTDTQYF.

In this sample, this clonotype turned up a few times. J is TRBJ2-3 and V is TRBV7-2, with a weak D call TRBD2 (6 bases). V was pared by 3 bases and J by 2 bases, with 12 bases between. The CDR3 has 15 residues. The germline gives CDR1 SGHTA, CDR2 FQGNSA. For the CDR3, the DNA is TGTGCCAGCAGCTTTTGGGGGGTGTCCACAGATACGCAGTATTTT. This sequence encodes CASSFWGVSTDTQYF.

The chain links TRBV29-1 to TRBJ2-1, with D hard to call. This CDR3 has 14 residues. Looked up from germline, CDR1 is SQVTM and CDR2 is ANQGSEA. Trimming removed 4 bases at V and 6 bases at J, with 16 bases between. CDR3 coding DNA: TGCAGCGTTGTAATAGGGTCCGTCCCCAATGAGCAGTTCTTC. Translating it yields CSVVIGSVPNEQFF.

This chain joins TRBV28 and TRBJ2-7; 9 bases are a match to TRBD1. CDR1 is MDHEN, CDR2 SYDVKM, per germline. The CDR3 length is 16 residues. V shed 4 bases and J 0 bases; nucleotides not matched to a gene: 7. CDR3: CASSSSWDRVSYEQYF. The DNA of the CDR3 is TGTGCCAGCAGTTCTAGTTGGGACAGGGTCTCCTACGAGCAGTACTTC.

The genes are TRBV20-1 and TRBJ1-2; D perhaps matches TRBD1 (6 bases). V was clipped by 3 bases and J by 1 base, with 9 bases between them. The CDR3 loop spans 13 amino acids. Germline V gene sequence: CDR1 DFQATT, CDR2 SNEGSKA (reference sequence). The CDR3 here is CSASLQGNYGYTF. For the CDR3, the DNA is TGCAGTGCTAGTCTACAGGGTAACTATGGCTACACCTTC.

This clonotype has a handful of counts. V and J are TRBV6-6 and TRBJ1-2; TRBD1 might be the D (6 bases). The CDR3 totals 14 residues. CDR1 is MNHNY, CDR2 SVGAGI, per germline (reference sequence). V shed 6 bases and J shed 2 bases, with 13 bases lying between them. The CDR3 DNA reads TGTGCCAGCAGCCGAGCAACAGGGAACTATGGCTACACCTTC. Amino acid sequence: CASSRATGNYGYTF.

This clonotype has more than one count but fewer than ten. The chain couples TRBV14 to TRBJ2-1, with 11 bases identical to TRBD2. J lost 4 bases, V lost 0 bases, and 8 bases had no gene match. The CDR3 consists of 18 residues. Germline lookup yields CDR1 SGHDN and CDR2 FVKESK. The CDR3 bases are TGTGCCAGCAGCCAAGAGGGTCCACTAGCGGGGGCATACAATGAGCAGTTCTTC. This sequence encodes CASSQEGPLAGAYNEQFF.

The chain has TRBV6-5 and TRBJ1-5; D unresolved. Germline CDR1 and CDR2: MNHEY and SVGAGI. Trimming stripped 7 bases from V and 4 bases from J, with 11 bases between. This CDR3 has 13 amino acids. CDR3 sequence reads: CASTRHLNQPQHF. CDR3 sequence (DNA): TGTGCCAGCACCCGACACTTAAATCAGCCCCAGCATTTT.

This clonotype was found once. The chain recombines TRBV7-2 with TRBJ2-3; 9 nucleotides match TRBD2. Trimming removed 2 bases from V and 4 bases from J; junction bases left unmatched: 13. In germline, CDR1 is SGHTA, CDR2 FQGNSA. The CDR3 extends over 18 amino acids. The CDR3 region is CASSLLSGSGGSADTQYF. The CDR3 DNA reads TGTGCCAGCAGCTTACTGTCGGGTAGCGGGGGTTCCGCAGATACGCAGTATTTT.

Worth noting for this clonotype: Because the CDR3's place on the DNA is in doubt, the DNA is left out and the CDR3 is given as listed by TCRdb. CDR3 region: CSVARRGSDYGCTF. V usage is TRBV29-1 and J usage is TRBJ1-2; the table's D call of TRBD1 was not tested on the DNA. With termini counted, the CDR3 has 14 amino acids. From germline, CDR1 is SQVTM and CDR2 ANQGSEA.

DNA of the CDR3: TGTGCCAGCAGTTTAGGCCGATACGATCAGTTCTTC. Encoded protein: CASSLGRYDQFF. The V and J genes are TRBV12-3 or TRBV12-4 and TRBJ2-1; the D is unclear. Trimming shortened V by 1 base and J by 13 bases, and 11 bases separated the two germline ends. The CDR3 spans 12 residues.

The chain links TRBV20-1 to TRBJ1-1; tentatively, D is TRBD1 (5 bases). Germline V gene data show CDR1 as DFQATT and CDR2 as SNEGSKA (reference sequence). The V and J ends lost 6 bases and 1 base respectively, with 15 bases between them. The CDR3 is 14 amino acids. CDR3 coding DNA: TGCAGTGCCGATAGGGGATACGGGAACACTGAAGCTTTCTTT. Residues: CSADRGYGNTEAFF.

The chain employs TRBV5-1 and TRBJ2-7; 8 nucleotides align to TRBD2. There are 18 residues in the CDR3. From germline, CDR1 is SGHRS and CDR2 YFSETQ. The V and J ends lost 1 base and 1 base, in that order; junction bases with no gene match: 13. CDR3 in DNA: TGCGCCAGCAGCTTGCTAGGGGTTAGCGGGATCAAGTCCTACGAGCAGTACTTC. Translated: CASSLLGVSGIKSYEQYF.

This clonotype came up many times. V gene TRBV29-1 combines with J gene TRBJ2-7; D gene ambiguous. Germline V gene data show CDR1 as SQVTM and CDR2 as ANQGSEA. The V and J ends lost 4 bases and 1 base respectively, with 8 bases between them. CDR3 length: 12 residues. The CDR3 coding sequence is TGCAGCGTTGGGAAGGAGTCCTACGAGCAGTACTTC. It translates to CSVGKESYEQYF.

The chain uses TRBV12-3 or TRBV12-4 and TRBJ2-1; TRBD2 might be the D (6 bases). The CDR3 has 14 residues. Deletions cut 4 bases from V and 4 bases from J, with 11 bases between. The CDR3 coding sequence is TGTGCCAGCAGTTATCAGGGACTGTACAATGAGCAGTTCTTC. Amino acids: CASSYQGLYNEQFF.

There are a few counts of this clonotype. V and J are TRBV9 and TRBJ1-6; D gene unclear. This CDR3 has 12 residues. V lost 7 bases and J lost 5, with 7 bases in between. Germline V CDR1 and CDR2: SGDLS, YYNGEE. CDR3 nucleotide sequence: TGTGCCAGCGGACTGGATAATTCACCCCTCCACTTT. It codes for CASGLDNSPLHF.

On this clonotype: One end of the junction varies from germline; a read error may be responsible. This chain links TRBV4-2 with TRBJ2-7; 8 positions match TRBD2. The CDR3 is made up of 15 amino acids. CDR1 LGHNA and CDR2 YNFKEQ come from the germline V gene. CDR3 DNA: TGTGCCAGCAGCCAAGATGAGGGGACTAGTTCCGAGCGGTACTTC. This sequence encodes CASSQDEGTSSERYF.

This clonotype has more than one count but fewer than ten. The CDR3 bases are TGTGCCATCAGGACTCTAGCGGGAGACACTTGGGGCACAGATACGCAGTATTTT. It codes for CAIRTLAGDTWGTDTQYF. The rearrangement joins TRBV10-3 to TRBJ2-3; 10 bases match TRBD2. This CDR3 is built from 18 residues. J gave up 1 base and V 6 bases, and 13 bases lay outside the gene matches. CDR1 ENHRY and CDR2 SYGVKD come from the germline V gene.

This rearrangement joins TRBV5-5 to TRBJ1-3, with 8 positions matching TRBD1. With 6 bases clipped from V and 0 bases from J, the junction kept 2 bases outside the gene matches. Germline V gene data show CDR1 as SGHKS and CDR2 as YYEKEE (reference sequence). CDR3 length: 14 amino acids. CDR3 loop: CASNRGVSGNTIYF. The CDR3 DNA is TGTGCCAGCAACAGGGGGGTCTCTGGAAACACCATATATTTT. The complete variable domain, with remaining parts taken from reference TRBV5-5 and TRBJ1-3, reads DAGVTQSPTHLIKTRGQQVTLRCSPISGHKSVSWYQQVLGQGPQFIFQYYEKEERGRGNFPDRFSARQFPNYSSELNVNALLLGDSALYLCASNRGVSGNTIYFGEGSWLTVV.

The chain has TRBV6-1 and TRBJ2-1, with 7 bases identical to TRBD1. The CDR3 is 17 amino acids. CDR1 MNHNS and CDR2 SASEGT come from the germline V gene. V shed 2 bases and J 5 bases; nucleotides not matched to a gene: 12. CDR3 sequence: CASSESFPGQPNNEQFF. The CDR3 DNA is TGTGCCAGCAGTGAATCCTTTCCGGGACAGCCGAACAATGAGCAGTTCTTC.

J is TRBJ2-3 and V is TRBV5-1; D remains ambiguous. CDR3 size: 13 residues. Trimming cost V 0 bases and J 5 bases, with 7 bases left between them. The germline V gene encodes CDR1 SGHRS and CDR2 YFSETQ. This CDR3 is CASSLGYEDTQYF. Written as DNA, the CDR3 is TGCGCCAGCAGCTTGGGATACGAAGATACGCAGTATTTT. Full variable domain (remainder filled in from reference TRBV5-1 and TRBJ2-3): KAGVTQTPRYLIKTRGQQVTLSCSPISGHRSVSWYQQTPGQGLQFLFEYFSETQRNKGNFPGRFSGRQFSNSRSEMNVSTLELGDSALYLCASSLGYEDTQYFGPGTRLTVL.

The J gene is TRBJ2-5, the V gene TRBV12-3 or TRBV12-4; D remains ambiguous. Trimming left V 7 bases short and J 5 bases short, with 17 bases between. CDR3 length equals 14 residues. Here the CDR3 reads CASTLSRLRETQYF. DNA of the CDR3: TGTGCCAGCACCTTGTCTCGACTGAGGGAGACCCAGTACTTC.

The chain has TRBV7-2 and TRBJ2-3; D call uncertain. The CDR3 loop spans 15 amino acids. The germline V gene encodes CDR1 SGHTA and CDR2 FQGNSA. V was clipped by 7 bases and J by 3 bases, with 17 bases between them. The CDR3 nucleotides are TGTGCCAGCACCTGGACCCGAGTGGGAACAGATACGCAGTATTTT. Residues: CASTWTRVGTDTQYF.

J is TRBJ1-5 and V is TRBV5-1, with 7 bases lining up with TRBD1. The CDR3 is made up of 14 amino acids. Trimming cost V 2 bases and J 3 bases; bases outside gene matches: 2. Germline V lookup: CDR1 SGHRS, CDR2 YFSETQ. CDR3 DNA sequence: TGCGCCAGCAGCTTACAGGGGAACAATCAGCCCCAGCATTTT. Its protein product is CASSLQGNNQPQHF.

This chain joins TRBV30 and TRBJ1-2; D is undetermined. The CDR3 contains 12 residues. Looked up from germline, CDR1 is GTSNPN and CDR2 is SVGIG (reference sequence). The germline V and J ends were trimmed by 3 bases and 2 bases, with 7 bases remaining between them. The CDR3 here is CAWSRVNYGYTF. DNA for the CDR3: TGTGCCTGGAGCCGGGTCAACTATGGCTACACCTTC.

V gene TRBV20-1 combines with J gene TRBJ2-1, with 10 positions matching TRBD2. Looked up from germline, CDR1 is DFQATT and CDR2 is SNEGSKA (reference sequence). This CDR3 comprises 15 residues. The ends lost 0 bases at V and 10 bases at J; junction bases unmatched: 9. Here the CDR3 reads CSARDGGTSDYEQFF. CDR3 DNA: TGCAGTGCTAGAGATGGGGGGACTAGCGACTACGAGCAGTTCTTC.

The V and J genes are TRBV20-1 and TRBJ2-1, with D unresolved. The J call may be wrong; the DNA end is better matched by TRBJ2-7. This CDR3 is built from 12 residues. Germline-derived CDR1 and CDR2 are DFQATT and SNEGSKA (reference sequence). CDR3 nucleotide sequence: TGCAGTGCTAGCCCGCGGCACAACGAGCAGTACTTC. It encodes CSASPRHNEQYF.